The 30 T cell receptor beta chains given below trace back to one sample, sequenced in a study of beta chain features in type 1 diabetes. Sequencing targeted expressed TCRB transcripts, as all isolated RNA had been reverse transcribed. Libraries were prepared by immunoSEQ multiplex PCR; TCRdb keeps only in-frame clonotypes and omits some of them. This table has about 130,000 clones, 9.2% appearing once. Sequenced input: central memory CD4+ T cells from blood. Receptors originate from a man between 18 and 29 years old in good health.

V gene TRBV7-2 combines with J gene TRBJ2-7, with D perhaps TRBD2 (6 bases). Germline CDR1 is SGHTA and CDR2 is FQGNSA. The V gene lost 1 base and the J gene lost 6 bases, with 16 bases spanning the gap. The CDR3 runs 15 residues. The CDR3 loop is CASSLGLAGRGEQYF. DNA for the CDR3: TGTGCCAGCAGCTTAGGGCTAGCCGGGCGGGGCGAGCAGTACTTC.

The rearrangement joins TRBV4-1 to TRBJ1-2; TRBD1 might be the D (5 bases). The CDR3 consists of 13 residues. V gave up 2 bases and J gave up 5 bases, with 9 bases separating them. From germline, CDR1 is MGHRA and CDR2 YSYEKL. CDR3 in amino acids: CASSQSGEYGYTF. The CDR3 DNA reads TGCGCCAGCAGCCAATCGGGGGAGTATGGCTACACCTTC.

The CDR3 bases are TGTGCCAGCAGCTTAACCACAGGGGCGAGTAATGAAAAACTGTTTTTT. Translation: CASSLTTGASNEKLFF. This chain connects TRBV7-6 to TRBJ1-4; TRBD1 matches at 7 bases. From germline, CDR1 is SGHVS and CDR2 FNYEAQ. V lost 2 bases and J lost 4; bases outside the gene matches: 7. This CDR3 spans 16 amino acids. The full variable domain, rest sourced from reference TRBV7-6 and TRBJ1-4, is GAGVSQSPRYKVTKRGQDVALRCDPISGHVSLYWYRQALGQGPEFLTYFNYEAQQDKSGLPNDRFSAERPEGSISTLTIQRTEQRDSAMYRCASSLTTGASNEKLFFGSGTQLSVL.

Only a few counts were recorded for this clone. The J gene is TRBJ1-5, the V gene TRBV18; a weak D match, TRBD1 (6 bases). Deletions cut 1 base from V and 1 base from J, with 8 bases between. This CDR3 has 15 amino acids. CDR1 is KGHSH and CDR2 is LQKENI in the germline V gene. For the CDR3, the DNA is TGTGCCAGCTCACCACTACAGGGCAGCAATCAGCCCCAGCATTTT. Amino acid sequence: CASSPLQGSNQPQHF.

This clone was seen only a few times. The J gene is TRBJ2-1, the V gene TRBV4-1; the match to TRBD2 covers 7 bases. After removal of 3 bases from V and 6 bases from J, the junction contained 8 bases not matched to a gene. The CDR3 covers 15 residues. Germline lookup yields CDR1 MGHRA and CDR2 YSYEKL. As DNA, the CDR3 is TGCGCCAGCAGCCAGGAAGGGCTAGCGGCCAATGAGCAGTTCTTC. Amino acids: CASSQEGLAANEQFF.

V is TRBV18 and J is TRBJ1-3; 8 positions match TRBD1. The J segment lost 7 bases and the V segment lost 0 bases, leaving 5 bases of the junction unmatched. The length of the CDR3 is 15 residues. Per the germline V gene, CDR1 is KGHSH and CDR2 is LQKENI. The CDR3 loop is CASSPPTGVRNTIYF. For the CDR3, the DNA is TGTGCCAGCTCACCACCGACAGGGGTTAGGAACACCATATATTTT.

The table lists this clone with many counts. This rearrangement joins TRBV5-1 to TRBJ2-1, with D unclear. Germline loops: CDR1 SGHRS, CDR2 YFSETQ. The length of the CDR3 is 12 residues. Trimming left V 1 base short and J 8 bases short, with 7 bases between. The CDR3 sequence: CASSLTRHEQFF. CDR3 sequence (DNA): TGCGCCAGCAGCTTGACTCGTCATGAGCAGTTCTTC.

This clone was observed many times. The V and J genes are TRBV29-1 and TRBJ2-4; TRBD1 matches at 8 bases. The CDR3 covers 13 residues. Germline CDR1 and CDR2: SQVTM and ANQGSEA. V was clipped by 4 bases and J by 5 bases; unmatched bases: 4. The chain's CDR3 is CSVVPGGQNIQYF. DNA of the CDR3: TGCAGCGTTGTTCCAGGGGGCCAAAACATTCAGTACTTC.

This clone occurred a few times. The J gene is TRBJ1-3, the V gene TRBV4-3; TRBD1 aligns across 7 bases. The germline V gene has CDR1 LGHNA and CDR2 YSLEER. With V trimmed by 4 bases and J by 0 bases, 6 bases remained unmatched. The CDR3 totals 16 residues. The CDR3 region has the DNA TGCGCCAGCAGCCCAAGACAGGGAAGCTCTGGAAACACCATATATTTT. It translates to CASSPRQGSSGNTIYF.

This clone has more than one count but fewer than ten. This chain links TRBV7-3 with TRBJ2-1; D uncertain. The CDR3 runs to 15 residues. Per the germline V gene, CDR1 is SGHTA and CDR2 is FQGTGA. Trimming pared 2 bases from V and 5 bases from J, leaving 13 bases between. The CDR3 region is CASSLSFSANNEQFF. The CDR3 nucleotides read TGTGCCAGCAGCTTATCGTTTTCCGCGAACAATGAGCAGTTCTTC. The full variable domain, its missing parts supplied by reference TRBV7-3 and TRBJ2-1, is GAGVSQTPSNKVTEKGKYVELRCDPISGHTALYWYRQSLGQGPEFLIYFQGTGAADDSGLPNDRFFAVRPEGSVSTLKIQRTERGDSAVYLCASSLSFSANNEQFFGPGTRLTVL.

This clone has only a few counts. The rearrangement links TRBV5-1 to TRBJ2-1; 9 bases match TRBD2. CDR3 length: 15 residues. From germline, CDR1 is SGHRS and CDR2 YFSETQ. V shed 4 bases and J 2 bases; nucleotides not matched to a gene: 4. DNA of the CDR3: TGCGCCAGCAGCCCCGTAGCGGGGGCCTACAATGAGCAGTTCTTC. It yields the protein CASSPVAGAYNEQFF. Using reference TRBV5-1 and TRBJ2-1 for the parts outside the CDR3, the full variable domain is KAGVTQTPRYLIKTRGQQVTLSCSPISGHRSVSWYQQTPGQGLQFLFEYFSETQRNKGNFPGRFSGRQFSNSRSEMNVSTLELGDSALYLCASSPVAGAYNEQFFGPGTRLTVL.

CDR3 sequence reads: CASSLGGQETQYF. CDR3 in DNA: TGCGCCAGCAGCTTAGGGGGACAAGAGACCCAGTACTTC. The chain carries TRBV5-1 and TRBJ2-5; the D gene is possibly TRBD1 (6 bases). This CDR3 is 13 amino acids long. Trimming cost V 2 bases and J 2 bases, with 7 bases left between them. The germline V gene has CDR1 SGHRS and CDR2 YFSETQ.

J is TRBJ2-2 and V is TRBV9, with a weak D call TRBD1 (5 bases). CDR1 SGDLS and CDR2 YYNGEE come from the germline V gene. The CDR3 sequence is 12 residues long. With 0 bases removed from V and 13 bases from J, the gap between germline ends came to 10 bases. CDR3 sequence reads: CASSVGQGSLFF. CDR3 sequence (DNA): TGTGCCAGCAGCGTAGGTCAGGGTTCGCTGTTTTTT.

The chain joins TRBV6-5 to TRBJ1-2; possible D gene TRBD1, 6 bases. This CDR3 spans 13 amino acids. Germline values: CDR1 MNHEY, CDR2 SVGAGI. V gave up 6 bases and J gave up 5 bases, with 13 bases separating them. CDR3 sequence reads: CASRDSLGYGYTF. The CDR3 DNA follows: TGTGCCAGCAGGGACAGCCTCGGGTATGGCTACACCTTC.

This sequence joins TRBV7-8 and TRBJ2-3; D ambiguous. CDR3 size: 16 residues. CDR1 and CDR2 from the germline V gene are SGHVS and FQNEAQ. V lost 2 bases and J 2 bases, leaving 14 bases between the germline ends. Written as DNA, the CDR3 is TGTGCCAGCAGCTTATCCGGAGCCCTCATCACAGATACGCAGTATTTT. This codes for CASSLSGALITDTQYF.

This clone came up a few times. The rearrangement joins TRBV5-4 to TRBJ2-7, with TRBD1 matching over 10 bases. In germline, CDR1 is SGHNT, CDR2 YYREEE (reference sequence). The CDR3 is 14 amino acids. V lost 0 bases, J lost 3 bases, and 0 bases stayed unmatched. The CDR3 spells CASSLGTGGYEQYF. CDR3 DNA sequence: TGTGCCAGCAGCTTGGGGACAGGGGGCTACGAGCAGTACTTC. Full variable domain (remainder filled in from reference TRBV5-4 and TRBJ2-7): ETGVTQSPTHLIKTRGQQVTLRCSSQSGHNTVSWYQQALGQGPQFIFQYYREEENGRGNFPPRFSGLQFPNYSSELNVNALELDDSALYLCASSLGTGGYEQYFGPGTRLTVT.

There are many counts of this clone. The V gene is TRBV7-2, the J gene TRBJ2-2; no reliable D call. Trimming pared 1 base from V and 5 bases from J, leaving 5 bases between. The CDR3 sequence is 13 residues long. The V gene's germline CDR1 is SGHTA and CDR2 FQGNSA. Here the CDR3 reads CASSLDYTGELFF. The CDR3 bases are TGTGCCAGCAGCTTAGATTATACCGGGGAGCTGTTTTTT. The full variable domain, rest sourced from reference TRBV7-2 and TRBJ2-2, is GAGVSQSPSNKVTEKGKDVELRCDPISGHTALYWYRQSLGQGLEFLIYFQGNSAPDKSGLPSDRFSAERTGGSVSTLTIQRTQQEDSAVYLCASSLDYTGELFFGEGSRLTVL.

This clone was found a few times. The V call is TRBV5-1, the J call TRBJ2-7, with D possibly being TRBD1 (6 bases). Between the trimmed V and J ends, which lost 4 bases and 1 base, there was a span of 12 bases. Germline CDR1 SGHRS, CDR2 YFSETQ. The CDR3 contains 14 residues. The CDR3 sequence: CASSEQGWSYEQYF. CDR3 in DNA: TGCGCCAGCAGCGAGCAGGGGTGGTCCTACGAGCAGTACTTC.

The chain links TRBV4-2 to TRBJ2-3; 9 positions match TRBD2. The germline CDR1 and CDR2 sequences are LGHNA and YNFKEQ. V was clipped by 1 base and J by 0 bases; unmatched bases: 5. The CDR3 runs 17 residues. For the CDR3, the DNA is TGTGCCAGCAGCCAAGGGGTAGCGGGGGCTAGCACAGATACGCAGTATTTT. It encodes CASSQGVAGASTDTQYF.

The J gene is TRBJ2-7, the V gene TRBV28, with 10 bases identical to TRBD1. CDR1 and CDR2 from the germline V gene are MDHEN and SYDVKM. The CDR3 has 16 residues. V shed 5 bases and J 4 bases; nucleotides not matched to a gene: 11. The chain's CDR3 is CASSTTGQGSGYEQYF. CDR3 DNA sequence: TGTGCCAGCAGTACAACGGGACAGGGGTCCGGGTACGAGCAGTACTTC.

This clone has just a few counts. CDR3 sequence reads: CASSPPLRTGGSYEQYF. The CDR3, as DNA: TGTGCCAGCAGCCCTCCACTCCGGACAGGGGGCTCCTACGAGCAGTACTTC. The chain joins TRBV7-9 to TRBJ2-7; 10 nucleotides agree with TRBD1. The germline V gene has CDR1 SEHNR and CDR2 FQNEAQ (reference sequence). V was clipped by 5 bases and J by 0 bases; unmatched bases: 10. This CDR3 has 17 amino acids.

The chain joins TRBV6-5 to TRBJ2-7; D possibly corresponds to TRBD1 (5 bases). V lost 0 bases, J lost 6 bases, and 12 bases lay in between. CDR3 length equals 14 residues. Germline CDR1 reads MNHEY; CDR2 reads SVGAGI. For the CDR3, the DNA is TGTGCCAGCAGTTACTCAGGCAGGGAAACCGAGCAGTACTTC. Residues: CASSYSGRETEQYF.

This clone came up a few times. This sequence joins TRBV7-2 and TRBJ2-3; tentatively, D is TRBD1 (6 bases). V lost 5 bases and J lost 8, with 17 bases in between. The CDR3 runs 14 residues. Per the germline V gene, CDR1 is SGHTA and CDR2 is FQGNSA. The CDR3 DNA follows: TGTGCCAGCAGCCCCAATCAGGGGCGCGGTACGCAGTATTTT. Encoded protein: CASSPNQGRGTQYF.

This clone was observed a handful of times. The genes are TRBV6-5 and TRBJ2-7; perhaps TRBD2 as D (8 bases). The CDR3 spans 15 residues. Germline V gene lookup returns CDR1 MNHEY and CDR2 SVGAGI. V was shortened by 6 bases and J by 2 bases, with 17 bases between the two germline ends. In nucleotides, the CDR3 is TGTGCCAGCAGACCGGGGGGGCAGGGGGCCTACGAGCAGTACTTC. This gives the protein CASRPGGQGAYEQYF.

This clone was seen many times. The chain links TRBV7-9 to TRBJ2-3; TRBD2 matches at 12 bases. The V and J ends lost 5 bases and 0 bases, in that order; junction bases with no gene match: 3. Germline CDR1 is SEHNR and CDR2 is FQNEAQ (reference sequence). The CDR3 runs 16 residues. The CDR3 bases are TGTGCCAGCAGCCCCGGGACTAGCGGGAGCACAGATACGCAGTATTTT. It encodes CASSPGTSGSTDTQYF.

This clone has ten or more counts. The genes are TRBV28 and TRBJ2-7, with a tentative D call TRBD2 (5 bases). CDR1 is MDHEN and CDR2 is SYDVKM in the germline V gene. The CDR3 spans 13 residues. The V end lost 6 bases, the J end lost 2 bases, and 11 bases lay between the germline ends. CDR3: CASRIGEPYEQYF. The DNA of the CDR3 is TGTGCCAGCAGAATCGGGGAACCCTACGAGCAGTACTTC.

This clone came up a few times. The same CDR3 arises from other DNA sequences in this sample as well. The gene calls are TRBV6-1 and TRBJ2-2, with TRBD2 as a possible D gene (5 bases). Trimming left V 1 base short and J 4 bases short, with 7 bases between. The CDR3 covers 14 residues. Per the germline V gene, CDR1 is MNHNS and CDR2 is SASEGT. The CDR3 sequence: CASSEGTSTGELFF. The CDR3 region has the DNA TGTGCCAGCAGTGAAGGGACTTCCACCGGGGAGCTGTTTTTT.

This clone was seen a handful of times. The chain uses TRBV12-5 and TRBJ2-3; 7 bases are shared with TRBD2. The CDR3 is 20 amino acids. The V and J ends lost 0 bases and 1 base, in that order; junction bases with no gene match: 16. Germline V lookup: CDR1 LGHNT, CDR2 FRNRAP. CDR3 region: CASGLVEDGLAAFRTDTQYF. The CDR3 region has the DNA TGTGCTAGTGGTTTGGTAGAAGATGGGCTAGCGGCTTTCCGCACAGATACGCAGTATTTT.

V is TRBV5-4 and J is TRBJ1-2; 7 nucleotides line up with TRBD1. Germline assignment: CDR1 SGHNT and CDR2 YYREEE (reference sequence). There are 15 residues in the CDR3. After removal of 3 bases from V and 5 bases from J, the junction contained 10 bases not matched to a gene. The CDR3: CASSSRTGVGYGYTF. The DNA of the CDR3 is TGTGCCAGCAGCTCAAGAACAGGGGTTGGGTATGGCTACACCTTC.

This clone was found a few times. The rearrangement uses TRBV6-6 and TRBJ1-6; D is perhaps TRBD1 (5 bases). Deletions cut 10 bases from V and 5 bases from J, with 9 bases between. This CDR3 region has 12 residues. Germline V gene sequence: CDR1 MNHNY, CDR2 SVGAGI (reference sequence). Here the CDR3 DNA reads TGTGCCACGACAGTTAATAATTCACCCCTCCACTTT. It encodes CATTVNNSPLHF.